This T cell receptor beta chain was obtained from a study of T-cell memory formation after mild COVID-19. Study-level background: Largely, TCR clusters stayed within a single donor.

Overall study findings and caveats: Later expanders leaned CD4+, whereas clones that contracted between day 15 and 85 were balanced CD4/CD8. The main location of contracting CD4+ clones was CM and EM, and that of contracting CD8+ clones was EMRA. Some SARS-CoV-2-responding clones were already detected in memory before infection.

Via MiXCR, TCRdb re-called the 5' RACE reads, giving one row per CDR3 protein. In the table there are a few hundred thousand distinct CDR3 sequences, less than 25% of which are singletons. CDR1 is LGHNA, CDR2 YSLEER, per germline. After removal of 6 bases from V and 2 bases from J, the junction contained 8 bases not matched to a gene. The CDR3 loop spans 15 amino acids. As to this clonotype: Its antigen is not known.

This chain joins TRBV4-3 and TRBJ2-7; 9 bases match TRBD2. What was sequenced was PBMCs or a T cell subset sorted from them (not recorded which). This TCR derives from a man aged 18-30 years who had mild COVID-19 (a few samples of this study predate the infection). Cell type and time point are not known. In nucleotides, the CDR3 is TGCGCCAGCAGTTATACTCTAGCGGGGACCTACGAGCAGTACTTC. Its translation: CASSYTLAGTYEQYF.